This paragraph covers one T cell receptor (beta chain) sequence. Its antigen is unknown. Base qualities are not at hand, and no much larger clone is one base apart. The germline V gene gives CDR1 as SNHLY and CDR2 as FYNNEI. The junction shows trimming of 6 bases on V and 7 bases on J, plus 12 bases between the germline ends. The CDR3 contains 12 residues, cysteine and phenylalanine counted. The read is trimmed to its CDR3 DNA, 36 bases read in frame from base 1. Each donor gave one peripheral blood draw, roughly 120 mL on average, collected into heparinised tubes. A BD FACSAria II was used to sort naive, central memory, regulatory and stem cell-like memory CD4+ T cells with a panel that included CD45RO, CCR7, CD25, CD127, CD95 and CD27. A purity above 98% was achieved for all sorted populations. PBMCs were separated immediately by Lymphoprep density gradient centrifugation and were stained directly, without being cultured. So that batch effects would be minimized, each experiment stained and sorted samples in pairs, pairing one healthy donor with one patient.

These data are taken from a study of beta chain features in type 1 diabetes listed by TCRdb under 2018. Study-wide context: Mean age, gender distribution, total cell number and subset yield did not differ between patients and healthy donors. Across all samples, roughly 110,000,000 sorted cells were examined, and cell number per subset correlated strongly with RNA yield. The study compared the TCRB repertoires of sorted circulating CD4+ T cell subsets in recently diagnosed type 1 diabetes patients with those in matched healthy donors. Naive and central memory subsets were obtained from all 30 or so donors, but regulatory and stem cell-like memory subsets were isolated from only 8 patients and roughly eight healthy donors. Study-wide conclusions, independent of this receptor: Because cDNA rather than genomic DNA was sequenced, highly expressing activated cells could have been over-represented, although no difference in activation and CD3 levels was found between groups. PCR may preferentially amplify shorter templates, but because patient and control samples were amplified and corrected together, any resulting skew would affect both groups equally. At VDJ recombination sites, type 1 diabetes patients had fewer insertions and more deleted nucleotides, which implies abnormalities in thymic rearrangement. HLA sub-analyses involved small numbers of individuals, so any influence of HLA type on TCRB rearrangement remained unresolved. Type 1 diabetes patients showed a moderate but significant shortening of TCRB CDR3 length in all four CD4+ subsets. Naive, central memory and regulatory TCRB repertoires appeared more similar among patients than among healthy donors.

The entire amount of isolated RNA was reverse transcribed using the High Capacity cDNA Reverse Transcription Kit, so the sequenced TCRB transcripts were expressed ones. Deep immunoSEQ sequencing was performed on naive, central memory and regulatory T cell samples, with an average of roughly 3.5 million total reads per sample. Sorted cells were lysed in RLT buffer, and RNA was extracted using DNase-treated RNeasy Micro or Mini kits according to cell number. To prevent cross-contamination, every cell subset was processed on its own, while patient and healthy donor samples were processed together. The immunoSEQ multiplex PCR was used to amplify TCRB sequences from cDNA, yielding 87-bp fragments that span the CDR3 region. Sequencing of the amplicons was performed on the Illumina HiSeq platform. Processing in the source paper ran as follows. Synthetic template baselines were used to correct PCR bias computationally, reads within Hamming distance 2 were collapsed together, and singletons that could not be merged were discarded. Reads were aligned against IMGT to assign V, D and J genes, CDR3 length and insertions or deletions at six rearrangement sites. Within each subset, clonotype counts were normalized to the number of sorted cells before true diversity and Gini coefficients were calculated with the tcR R package. The overlap coefficient, calculated on TCRB nucleotide sequences, was used to quantify repertoire sharing. Out-of-frame TCRB sequences from naive cells were analyzed as a proxy for the pre-selection repertoire. TCRdb limited this immuneACCESS table to in-frame rearrangements with V and J called. A share of clones is missing; checked studies link under half to unresolved V genes, and the rest is unexplained. V and J calls and clone size are copied from that table; D and trimming were computed from the DNA. For this sample the table gives 600,000 to 700,000 clones, of which 13% were detected only once. The ten largest clones capture less than 0.025% of the sample.

The sequenced material came from naive CD4+ T cells from blood. This sample's cell subset or site label indicates: true naive CD4+ T cells. The clonotype originates from a man aged 18-30 years with type 1 diabetes. The chain employs TRBV2 and TRBJ1-2; no D gene can be assigned with confidence. The nucleotide sequence reads as follows: TGTGCCAGCAGCGCTCAAACTGTTGGCTACACCTTC. It encodes CASSAQTVGYTF.